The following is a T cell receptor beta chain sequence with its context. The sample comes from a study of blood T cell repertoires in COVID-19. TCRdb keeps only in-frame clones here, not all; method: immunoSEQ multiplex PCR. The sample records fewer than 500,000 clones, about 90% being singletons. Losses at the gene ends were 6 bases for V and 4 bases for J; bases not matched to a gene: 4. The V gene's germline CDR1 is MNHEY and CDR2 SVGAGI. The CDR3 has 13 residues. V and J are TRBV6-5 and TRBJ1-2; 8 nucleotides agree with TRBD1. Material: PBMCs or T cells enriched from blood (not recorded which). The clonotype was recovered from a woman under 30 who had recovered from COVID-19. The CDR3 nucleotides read TGTGCCAGCAGGAGGACAGGGCCCTATGGCTACACCTTC. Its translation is CASRRTGPYGYTF.